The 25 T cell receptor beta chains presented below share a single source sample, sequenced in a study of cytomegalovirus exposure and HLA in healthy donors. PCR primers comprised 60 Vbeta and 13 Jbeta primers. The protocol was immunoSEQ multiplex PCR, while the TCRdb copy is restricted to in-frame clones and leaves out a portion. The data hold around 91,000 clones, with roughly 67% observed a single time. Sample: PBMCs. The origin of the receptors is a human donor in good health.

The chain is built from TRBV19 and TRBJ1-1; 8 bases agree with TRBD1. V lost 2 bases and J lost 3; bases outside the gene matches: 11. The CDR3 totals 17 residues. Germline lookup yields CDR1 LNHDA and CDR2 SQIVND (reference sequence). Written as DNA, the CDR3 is TGTGCCAGTAGTATATCAGGGGGCGCGGGTATCGACACTGAAGCTTTCTTT. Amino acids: CASSISGGAGIDTEAFF.

The chain's CDR3 is CASSRAWGRTLYEQYF. Here the CDR3 DNA reads TGTGCCAGCAGTCGAGCGTGGGGGCGGACACTTTACGAGCAGTACTTC. The chain couples TRBV7-8 to TRBJ2-7, with D maybe TRBD1 (6 bases). Trimming left V 6 bases short and J 4 bases short, with 22 bases between. Looked up from germline, CDR1 is SGHVS and CDR2 is FQNEAQ. This CDR3 has 16 residues.

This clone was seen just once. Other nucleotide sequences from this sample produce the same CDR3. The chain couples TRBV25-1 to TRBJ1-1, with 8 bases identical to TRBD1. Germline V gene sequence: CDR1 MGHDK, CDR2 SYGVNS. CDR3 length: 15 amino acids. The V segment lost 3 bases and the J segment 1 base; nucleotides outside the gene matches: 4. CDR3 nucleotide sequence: TGTGCCAGCAGTGAGCCTACAGGGGGGAACACTGAAGCTTTCTTT. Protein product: CASSEPTGGNTEAFF.

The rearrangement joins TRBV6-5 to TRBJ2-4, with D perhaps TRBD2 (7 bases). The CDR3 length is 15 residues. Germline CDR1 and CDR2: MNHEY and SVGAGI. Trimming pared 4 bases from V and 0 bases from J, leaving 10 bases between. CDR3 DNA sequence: TGTGCCAGCAGTTTACGGGGGGCAGCCAAAAACATTCAGTACTTC. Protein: CASSLRGAAKNIQYF.

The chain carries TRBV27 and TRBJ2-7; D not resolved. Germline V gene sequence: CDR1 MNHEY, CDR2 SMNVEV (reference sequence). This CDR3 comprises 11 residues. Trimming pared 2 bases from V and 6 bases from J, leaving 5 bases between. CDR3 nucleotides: TGTGCCAGCAGTTTAGGCGGCGAGCAGTACTTC. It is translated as CASSLGGEQYF.

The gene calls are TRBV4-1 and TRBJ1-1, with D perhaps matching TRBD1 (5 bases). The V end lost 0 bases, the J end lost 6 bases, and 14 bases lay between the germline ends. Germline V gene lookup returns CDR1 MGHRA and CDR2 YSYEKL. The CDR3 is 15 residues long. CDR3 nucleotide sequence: TGCGCCAGCAGCCAAGAACATTGGCAGGGCGCTGAAGCTTTCTTT. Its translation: CASSQEHWQGAEAFF.

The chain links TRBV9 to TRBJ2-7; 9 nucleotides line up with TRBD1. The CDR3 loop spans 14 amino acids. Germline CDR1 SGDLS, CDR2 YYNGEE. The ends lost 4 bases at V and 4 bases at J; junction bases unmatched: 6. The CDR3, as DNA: TGTGCCAGCAGCTCACAACAGGGGGCGTACGAGCAGTACTTC. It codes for CASSSQQGAYEQYF.

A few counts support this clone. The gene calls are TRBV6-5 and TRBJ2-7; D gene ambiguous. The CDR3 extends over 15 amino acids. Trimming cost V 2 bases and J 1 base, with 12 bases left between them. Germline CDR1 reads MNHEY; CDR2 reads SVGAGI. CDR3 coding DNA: TGTGCCAGCAGTTACGGCTACAGTGGTTCCTACGAGCAGTACTTC. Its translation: CASSYGYSGSYEQYF.

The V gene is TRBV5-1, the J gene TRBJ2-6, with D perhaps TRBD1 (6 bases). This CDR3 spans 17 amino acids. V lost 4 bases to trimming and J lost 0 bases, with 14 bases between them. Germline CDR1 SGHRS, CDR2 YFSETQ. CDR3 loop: CASSPLTGPSGANVLTF. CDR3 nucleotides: TGCGCCAGCAGCCCATTGACAGGCCCCTCTGGGGCCAACGTCCTGACTTTC.

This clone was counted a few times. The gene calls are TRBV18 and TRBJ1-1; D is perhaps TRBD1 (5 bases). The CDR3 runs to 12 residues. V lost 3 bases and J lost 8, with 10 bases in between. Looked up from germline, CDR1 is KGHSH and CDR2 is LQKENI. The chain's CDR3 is CASSPPGVEAFF. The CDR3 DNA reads TGTGCCAGCTCACCTCCGGGGGTGGAAGCTTTCTTT.

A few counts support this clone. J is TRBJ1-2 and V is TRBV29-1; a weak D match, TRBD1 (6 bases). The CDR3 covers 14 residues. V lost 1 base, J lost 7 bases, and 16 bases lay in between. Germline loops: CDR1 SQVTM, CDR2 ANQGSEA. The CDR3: CSVEVVKGVTGYTF. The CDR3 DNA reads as TGCAGCGTTGAAGTCGTAAAGGGGGTGACTGGCTACACCTTC.

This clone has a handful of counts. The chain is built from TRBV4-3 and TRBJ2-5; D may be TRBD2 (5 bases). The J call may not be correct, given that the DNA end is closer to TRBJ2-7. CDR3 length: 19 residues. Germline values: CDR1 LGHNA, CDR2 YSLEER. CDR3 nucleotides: TGCGCCAGCAGCCAAGAAGACCCTAGCAGCTCAGGACCCTCCTACGAGCAGTACTTC. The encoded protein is CASSQEDPSSSGPSYEQYF.

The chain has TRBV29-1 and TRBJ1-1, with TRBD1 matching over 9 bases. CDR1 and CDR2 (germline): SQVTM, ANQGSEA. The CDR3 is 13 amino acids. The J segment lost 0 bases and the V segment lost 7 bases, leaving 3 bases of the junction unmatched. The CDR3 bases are TGCAGCGCCGACAGGGGGTTGAACACTGAAGCTTTCTTT. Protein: CSADRGLNTEAFF.

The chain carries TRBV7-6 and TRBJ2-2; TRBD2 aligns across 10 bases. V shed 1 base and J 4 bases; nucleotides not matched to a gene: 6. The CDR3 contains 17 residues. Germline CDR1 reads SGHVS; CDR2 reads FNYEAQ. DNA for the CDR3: TGTGCCAGCAGCTTAGGAGCGGGGGGGCCGGGCACCGGGGAGCTGTTTTTT. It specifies CASSLGAGGPGTGELFF.

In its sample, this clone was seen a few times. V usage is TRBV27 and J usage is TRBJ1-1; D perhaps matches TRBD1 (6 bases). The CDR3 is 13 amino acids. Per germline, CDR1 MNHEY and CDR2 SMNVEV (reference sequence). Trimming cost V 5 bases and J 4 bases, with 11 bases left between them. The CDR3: CASSTGLGTEAFF. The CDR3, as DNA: TGTGCCAGCAGTACAGGGTTGGGCACTGAAGCTTTCTTT.

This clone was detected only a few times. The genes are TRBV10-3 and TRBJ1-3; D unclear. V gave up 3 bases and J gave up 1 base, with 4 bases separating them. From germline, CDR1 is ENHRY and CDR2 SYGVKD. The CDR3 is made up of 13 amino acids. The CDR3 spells CAISDSSGNTIYF. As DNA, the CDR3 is TGTGCCATCAGTGATAGTTCTGGAAACACCATATATTTT.

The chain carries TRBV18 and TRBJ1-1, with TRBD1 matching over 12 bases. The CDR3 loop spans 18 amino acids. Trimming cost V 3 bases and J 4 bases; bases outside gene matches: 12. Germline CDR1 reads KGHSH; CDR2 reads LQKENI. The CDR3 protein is CASSPPLGTGGRGTEAFF. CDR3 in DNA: TGTGCCAGCTCACCCCCCTTAGGGACAGGGGGCAGGGGCACTGAAGCTTTCTTT. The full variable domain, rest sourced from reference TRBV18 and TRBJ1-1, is NAGVMQNPRHLVRRRGQEARLRCSPMKGHSHVYWYRQLPEEGLKFMVYLQKENIIDESGMPKERFSAEFPKEGPSILRIQQVVRGDSAAYFCASSPPLGTGGRGTEAFFGQGTRLTVV.

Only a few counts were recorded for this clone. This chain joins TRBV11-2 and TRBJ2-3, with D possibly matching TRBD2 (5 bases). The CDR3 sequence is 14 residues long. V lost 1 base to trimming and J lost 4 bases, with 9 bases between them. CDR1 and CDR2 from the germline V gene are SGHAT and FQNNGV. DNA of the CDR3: TGTGCCAGCAGCTTAGTCGGGGTTGCAGATACGCAGTATTTT. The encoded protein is CASSLVGVADTQYF.

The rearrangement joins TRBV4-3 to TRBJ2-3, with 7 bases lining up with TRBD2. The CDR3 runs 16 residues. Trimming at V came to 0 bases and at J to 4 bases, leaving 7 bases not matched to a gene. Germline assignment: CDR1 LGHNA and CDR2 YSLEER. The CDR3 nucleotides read TGCGCCAGCAGCCAAGAAGGCGGACTAGGCCCAGATACGCAGTATTTT. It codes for CASSQEGGLGPDTQYF.

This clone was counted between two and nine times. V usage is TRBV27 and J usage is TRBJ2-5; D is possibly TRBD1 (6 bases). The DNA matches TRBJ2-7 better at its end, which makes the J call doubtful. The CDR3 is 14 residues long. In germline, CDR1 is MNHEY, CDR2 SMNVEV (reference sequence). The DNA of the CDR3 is TGTGCCAGCAGTCGCCGGGACAACCCCTACGAGCAGTACTTC. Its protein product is CASSRRDNPYEQYF.

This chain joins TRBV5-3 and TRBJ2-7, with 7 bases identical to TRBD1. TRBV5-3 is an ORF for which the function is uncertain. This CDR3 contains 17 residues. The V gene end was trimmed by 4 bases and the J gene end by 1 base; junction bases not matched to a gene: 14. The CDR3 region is CARSLMPTGAPSYEQYF. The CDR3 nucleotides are TGTGCCAGAAGCCTCATGCCCACAGGGGCCCCATCCTACGAGCAGTACTTC.

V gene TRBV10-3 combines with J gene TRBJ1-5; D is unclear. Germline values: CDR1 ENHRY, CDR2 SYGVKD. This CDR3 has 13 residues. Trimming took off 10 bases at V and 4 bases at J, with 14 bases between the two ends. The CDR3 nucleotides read TGTGCCACCCGGCGCGAAGCGAATCAGCCCCAGCATTTT. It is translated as CATRREANQPQHF.

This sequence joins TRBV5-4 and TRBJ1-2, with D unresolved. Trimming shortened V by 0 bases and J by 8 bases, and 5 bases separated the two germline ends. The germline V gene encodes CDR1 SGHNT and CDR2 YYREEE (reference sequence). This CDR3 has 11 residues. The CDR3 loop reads CASSLGGGYTF. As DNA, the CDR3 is TGTGCCAGCAGCTTGGGTGGCGGCTACACCTTC.

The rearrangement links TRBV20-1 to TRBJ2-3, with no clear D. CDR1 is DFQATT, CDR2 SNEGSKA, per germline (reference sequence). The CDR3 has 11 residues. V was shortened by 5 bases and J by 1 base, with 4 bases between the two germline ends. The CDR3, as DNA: TGCAGTGCTTCCGGCACAGATACGCAGTATTTT. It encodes CSASGTDTQYF.

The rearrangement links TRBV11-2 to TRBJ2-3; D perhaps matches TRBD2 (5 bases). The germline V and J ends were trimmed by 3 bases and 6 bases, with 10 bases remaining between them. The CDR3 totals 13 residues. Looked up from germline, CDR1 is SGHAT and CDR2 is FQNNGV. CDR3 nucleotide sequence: TGTGCCAGCAGCTTTACGAGGGCGGATACGCAGTATTTT. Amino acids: CASSFTRADTQYF.